The rows below give T cell receptor beta chains drawn from one sample of a study of blood T cells in healthy people across ages. TCRdb re-derived calls from the 5' RACE reads in MiXCR, one entry per CDR3 protein. The data hold around 1,600,000 distinct CDR3 sequences, with 35% to 45% observed a single time. The material sequenced was blood. The receptors shown here come from a woman between 18 and 29 years old in good health. Each CDR3 is given without its conserved first and last residue. Fields, in order: J gene, V gene, CDR3 protein.

>TRBJ2-3|TRBV7-2
ASSSQAGGQADTQY
>TRBJ1-5|TRBV2
ASSEARAQPQH
>TRBJ2-5|TRBV27
ASGTKY
>TRBJ2-1|TRBV5-1
ASSLASGTKEQF
>TRBJ2-7|TRBV27
ASSLASSVGSYEQY
>TRBJ1-5|TRBV6-5
ASRTRNQPQH
>TRBJ1-1|TRBV20-1
SAIGQGFLAEAF
>TRBJ2-3|TRBV29-1
SVDRQATDTQY
>TRBJ2-1|TRBV28
ASTLGPLNPEQF
>TRBJ2-7|TRBV7-9
ATLGDTGHSYEQY
>TRBJ2-7|TRBV12-3/TRBV12-4
ASSFRDRSYEQY
>TRBJ2-5|TRBV11-2
ASSFWTGVGETQY
>TRBJ2-7|TRBV7-2
ASSLEREAQY
>TRBJ2-5|TRBV29-1
SAPGTVQETQY
>TRBJ2-5|TRBV29-1
SVEKNRYNEQY
>TRBJ2-2|TRBV11-2
ASSFRVQTGELF
>NA|TRBV7-2
ASSLRGPGLYEQY
>TRBJ1-1|TRBV2
ASSRDRSLTEAF
>TRBJ2-5|TRBV6-2/TRBV6-3
ASTNNRRSYNEQY
>TRBJ1-2|TRBV6-5
ASSYSPRRYGYT
>TRBJ2-1|TRBV20-1
SASRAPFGKYNEQF
>TRBJ1-2|TRBV20-1
SAHYRALGYT
>TRBJ2-1|TRBV24-1
ATSDTGDDEQF
>TRBJ1-1|TRBV30
AWSVVAEAF
>NA|TRBV20-1
SARASEHYEQY
>TRBJ2-6|TRBV4-2
ASSQDTNSGANVLT
>TRBJ2-7|TRBV28
ASSLLHYEQY
>TRBJ2-7|TRBV29-1
SVEDRAGKYLEQY
>TRBJ1-2|TRBV7-2
ASSSREGGSYGYT
>TRBJ2-1|TRBV11-3
ARTGGSCYNEQF
>TRBJ2-2|TRBV12-3/TRBV12-4
ASSLWSANTGELF
>TRBJ2-1|TRBV9
ASSVVENEQF
>TRBJ1-5|TRBV28
ASLAGASQPQH
>TRBJ1-2|TRBV6-1
ARSGTPGRTLTNYGYT
>TRBJ2-1|TRBV15
ATSRATGRNNEQF
>TRBJ2-5|TRBV20-1
SARGPGTYNEQY
>TRBJ2-1|TRBV27
ASRTVTGLVSSNEQF
>TRBJ2-7|TRBV10-2
ASSTPWGRTYEQY
>TRBJ1-1|TRBV7-2
AGSFRGQNTEAF
>TRBJ1-5|TRBV6-6
ASRSDKLYSNQPQH
>TRBJ1-2|TRBV27
ASSLNYGTGPWGYT
>TRBJ2-7|TRBV12-3/TRBV12-4
ASSLANGLFLEQY
>TRBJ1-1|TRBV7-8
ASSLIGGPTEAF
>TRBJ1-5|TRBV18
ASSLGQRYQPQH
>TRBJ2-3|TRBV20-1
SASLLRGGRTDTQY
>TRBJ2-3|TRBV6-2/TRBV6-3
ASSYSVGTSGSSDTQY
>TRBJ1-2|TRBV15
ATSRDRASYGYT
>TRBJ2-2|TRBV7-2
ASSLIGRGDTGELF
>TRBJ2-7|TRBV27
ASRHHGGGYEQY
>TRBJ2-1|TRBV9
ASSVGPGNEQF
>TRBJ2-3|TRBV12-3/TRBV12-4
ASSLRAATDTQY
>TRBJ1-4|TRBV7-6
ASSNERAWGEKLF
>NA|TRBV4-3
ASSQDSRQSSYNEQY
>TRBJ1-2|TRBV7-9
ASSLGQGIAYGYT
>TRBJ2-3|TRBV7-2
ASAHGRTDTQY
>TRBJ1-1|TRBV25-1
ASSALQGAGMNTEAF
>TRBJ2-1|TRBV29-1
SVYGGF
>TRBJ2-1|TRBV20-1
SPSGEAYNEQF
>TRBJ2-7|TRBV7-9
ASRGQDSSYEQY